These 26 T cell receptor beta chains share one sample of origin, sequenced in a study of cytomegalovirus exposure and HLA in healthy donors. PCR employed 60 Vbeta and 13 Jbeta primers. Data came from immunoSEQ multiplex PCR; TCRdb stores just in-frame clones and leaves some out. This table holds 85,000 to 100,000 clones, roughly four fifths found once. The specimen sequenced was PBMCs. The receptor set was obtained from a human donor in good health.

The rearrangement uses TRBV19 and TRBJ1-2; maybe TRBD1 (5 bases). The CDR3 is 14 amino acids. Trimming stripped 3 bases from V and 3 bases from J, with 11 bases between. The germline V gene has CDR1 LNHDA and CDR2 SQIVND (reference sequence). Written as DNA, the CDR3 is TGTGCCAGTAGTATCCGCATAGGGGACTATGGCTACACCTTC. Its translation is CASSIRIGDYGYTF.

This chain links TRBV7-2 with TRBJ2-3; 12 bases fit TRBD2. The CDR3 runs to 15 residues. The germline CDR1 and CDR2 sequences are SGHTA and FQGNSA. V was clipped by 5 bases and J by 3 bases; unmatched bases: 3. The CDR3 DNA is TGTGCCAGCAGCGTTACTAGCGGGAGGACAGATACGCAGTATTTT. Translated: CASSVTSGRTDTQYF.

The rearrangement uses TRBV7-9 and TRBJ1-1; no definite D call. The CDR3 length is 15 residues. Per the germline V gene, CDR1 is SEHNR and CDR2 is FQNEAQ (reference sequence). Trimming shortened V by 1 base and J by 1 base, and 10 bases separated the two germline ends. The CDR3 nucleotides read TGTGCCAGCAGCTTAGACGGGGTCGGGAACACTGAAGCTTTCTTT. This codes for CASSLDGVGNTEAFF.

This chain connects TRBV5-4 to TRBJ1-2; D remains unclear. CDR1 and CDR2 (germline): SGHNT, YYREEE (reference sequence). The V gene lost 4 bases and the J gene lost 5 bases, with 24 bases spanning the gap. The CDR3 is 17 residues long. As DNA, the CDR3 is TGTGCCAGCAGCCCCTCGGCGGTTTTTCTAACTCGATATGGCTACACCTTC. Translating it yields CASSPSAVFLTRYGYTF.

The gene calls are TRBV6-6 and TRBJ1-3, with D maybe TRBD1 (6 bases). The CDR3 is 14 amino acids. Looked up from germline, CDR1 is MNHNY and CDR2 is SVGAGI (reference sequence). Trimming removed 0 bases at V and 3 bases at J, with 6 bases between. The CDR3 sequence is CASSYSTGGNTIYF. DNA of the CDR3: TGTGCCAGCAGTTACTCGACAGGTGGAAACACCATATATTTT.

The table lists this clone with a few counts. V gene TRBV2 combines with J gene TRBJ2-3, with 7 bases that match TRBD2. This CDR3 is built from 14 residues. The ends lost 7 bases at V and 6 bases at J; junction bases unmatched: 10. Germline assignment: CDR1 SNHLY and CDR2 FYNNEI. The CDR3 reads CASMRLLGGDTQYF. DNA of the CDR3: TGTGCCAGCATGCGCCTTCTGGGGGGGGATACGCAGTATTTT.

The chain carries TRBV5-1 and TRBJ1-1, with D maybe TRBD1 (5 bases). The length of the CDR3 is 18 residues. V shed 3 bases and J shed 0 bases, with 21 bases lying between them. Germline CDR1 and CDR2: SGHRS and YFSETQ. The CDR3 reads CASSSGLRGQLMNTEAFF. For the CDR3, the DNA is TGCGCCAGCAGCTCTGGCCTTAGAGGACAACTCATGAACACTGAAGCTTTCTTT. Drawing the rest from reference TRBV5-1 and TRBJ1-1, the complete variable domain is KAGVTQTPRYLIKTRGQQVTLSCSPISGHRSVSWYQQTPGQGLQFLFEYFSETQRNKGNFPGRFSGRQFSNSRSEMNVSTLELGDSALYLCASSSGLRGQLMNTEAFFGQGTRLTVV.

In DNA, the CDR3 is TGCGCCAGCAGCTTGGTGGCGGGAGCTTTTGACGAGCAGTACTTC. Translated: CASSLVAGAFDEQYF. This chain uses TRBV5-1 with TRBJ2-7; TRBD2 aligns across 7 bases. Germline V gene data show CDR1 as SGHRS and CDR2 as YFSETQ. After removal of 0 bases from V and 5 bases from J, the junction contained 8 bases not matched to a gene. This CDR3 contains 15 residues.

The V gene is TRBV15, the J gene TRBJ1-1, with D possibly TRBD1 on 6 matching bases. The V and J ends lost 3 bases and 5 bases respectively, with 13 bases between them. This CDR3 region has 14 residues. Germline CDR1 is LNHNV and CDR2 is YYDKDF (reference sequence). CDR3 nucleotide sequence: TGTGCCACCAGCAGGATACAGGGATGGACTGAAGCTTTCTTT. Translated: CATSRIQGWTEAFF.

The chain links TRBV2 to TRBJ1-5; D gene unclear. The CDR3 has 15 amino acids. Germline CDR1 and CDR2: SNHLY and FYNNEI. The germline V and J ends were trimmed by 6 bases and 6 bases, with 18 bases remaining between them. CDR3 region: CASSVEFLYGQPQHF. The CDR3 nucleotides read TGTGCCAGCAGCGTTGAGTTTTTATACGGTCAGCCCCAGCATTTT.

CDR3 in DNA: TGCGCCAGCAGCTTGGCCGGGACAGGGACGAACACTGAAGCTTTCTTT. Protein sequence: CASSLAGTGTNTEAFF. V and J are TRBV5-1 and TRBJ1-1; 9 bases are a match to TRBD1. There are 16 residues in the CDR3. Germline CDR1 is SGHRS and CDR2 is YFSETQ. The ends lost 0 bases at V and 1 base at J; junction bases unmatched: 4.

The chain couples TRBV30 to TRBJ1-5; 10 bases are shared with TRBD1. CDR1 and CDR2 from the germline V gene are GTSNPN and SVGIG (reference sequence). The CDR3 extends over 19 amino acids. Trimming cost V 0 bases and J 1 base; bases outside gene matches: 12. CDR3 in amino acids: CAWSVQGTGAGMSNQPQHF. The CDR3 DNA sequence: TGTGCCTGGAGTGTACAGGGGACAGGGGCCGGGATGAGCAATCAGCCCCAGCATTTT.

The chain has TRBV7-8 and TRBJ2-2; TRBD2 is a possible D gene (6 bases). Germline V gene sequence: CDR1 SGHVS, CDR2 FQNEAQ. This CDR3 contains 16 residues. Trimming shortened V by 5 bases and J by 5 bases, and 18 bases separated the two germline ends. Here the CDR3 DNA reads TGTGCCAGCAGCCCGACTTGGCGGGGTGGGACCGGGGAGCTGTTTTTT. Translated, it gives CASSPTWRGGTGELFF.

The V call is TRBV9, the J call TRBJ1-1; D is unresolved. The CDR3 extends over 15 amino acids. Trimming cost V 1 base and J 2 bases, with 12 bases left between them. The germline V gene encodes CDR1 SGDLS and CDR2 YYNGEE. As DNA, the CDR3 is TGTGCCAGCAGCGTATCTTCAGGCACCAACACTGAAGCTTTCTTT. Its protein product is CASSVSSGTNTEAFF. Supplemented by reference TRBV9 and TRBJ1-1, the full variable domain reads DSGVTQTPKHLITATGQRVTLRCSPRSGDLSVYWYQQSLDQGLQFLIQYYNGEERAKGNILERFSAQQFPDLHSELNLSSLELGDSALYFCASSVSSGTNTEAFFGQGTRLTVV.

The chain has TRBV5-1 and TRBJ1-1; D not resolved. The CDR3 spans 14 residues. V lost 0 bases, J lost 1 base, and 7 bases lay in between. CDR1 SGHRS and CDR2 YFSETQ come from the germline V gene. This chain's CDR3 is CASSLGTANTEAFF. The CDR3 DNA reads TGCGCCAGCAGCTTGGGGACTGCGAACACTGAAGCTTTCTTT.

The V and J genes are TRBV6-5 and TRBJ1-3; maybe TRBD1 (5 bases). V lost 6 bases and J lost 8, with 11 bases in between. CDR1 and CDR2 (germline): MNHEY, SVGAGI. CDR3 length: 12 residues. The CDR3 sequence is CASSGRGDTIYF. The DNA for the CDR3 is TGTGCCAGCAGCGGCCGGGGGGACACCATATATTTT.

The chain couples TRBV19 to TRBJ1-5; TRBD1 is a possible D gene (6 bases). This CDR3 spans 17 amino acids. With 3 bases removed from V and 1 base from J, the gap between germline ends came to 16 bases. Germline V gives CDR1 LNHDA, CDR2 SQIVND (reference sequence). The CDR3 DNA is TGTGCCAGTAGTATGGGGAGGGGGAGGTTCAGCAATCAGCCCCAGCATTTT. It codes for CASSMGRGRFSNQPQHF.

In this sample, this clone turned up once. This chain links TRBV19 with TRBJ1-5, with D unresolved. Germline CDR1 is LNHDA and CDR2 is SQIVND (reference sequence). Trimming removed 9 bases at V and 7 bases at J, with 10 bases between. The CDR3 totals 11 residues. The CDR3 is CASGGSQPQHF. For the CDR3, the DNA is TGTGCCAGCGGAGGGTCGCAGCCCCAGCATTTT.

The V call is TRBV30, the J call TRBJ2-7; 10 bases match TRBD2. After removal of 5 bases from V and 7 bases from J, the junction contained 35 bases not matched to a gene. The germline V gene encodes CDR1 GTSNPN and CDR2 SVGIG (reference sequence). This CDR3 spans 22 amino acids. The CDR3 loop reads CAWALRGTGTINLGLASWEQYF. CDR3 coding DNA: TGTGCCTGGGCCCTCCGGGGTACCGGGACGATTAACTTGGGACTAGCGAGTTGGGAGCAGTACTTC.

J is TRBJ1-1 and V is TRBV10-2; no reliable D call. Trimming pared 5 bases from V and 3 bases from J, leaving 10 bases between. The CDR3 extends over 13 amino acids. CDR1 WSHSY and CDR2 SAAADI come from the germline V gene. The CDR3 is CASSNLQYTEAFF. CDR3 in DNA: TGCGCCAGCAGTAATTTGCAGTACACTGAAGCTTTCTTT.

The genes are TRBV10-2 and TRBJ2-5, with D tentatively TRBD2 (5 bases). Per germline, CDR1 WSHSY and CDR2 SAAADI. V lost 8 bases and J 3 bases, leaving 10 bases between the germline ends. CDR3 size: 12 residues. The CDR3 DNA follows: TGCGCCAGCGCCGGGATAAAAGAGACCCAGTACTTC. Protein sequence: CASAGIKETQYF.

This clone was recorded a few times. This chain joins TRBV11-3 and TRBJ1-2; D unclear. The CDR3 contains 13 residues. Germline CDR1 SGHNT, CDR2 YENEEA. Trimming left V 5 bases short and J 6 bases short, with 13 bases between. CDR3 sequence: CASSDGGEDGYTF. For the CDR3, the DNA is TGTGCCAGCAGCGATGGAGGCGAGGATGGCTACACCTTC.

A word on this clone: Other DNA sequences within the sample encode an identical CDR3. The chain employs TRBV5-1 and TRBJ1-1, with TRBD1 matching over 7 bases. Per germline, CDR1 SGHRS and CDR2 YFSETQ. V shed 4 bases and J 4 bases; nucleotides not matched to a gene: 4. This CDR3 comprises 13 residues. The DNA for the CDR3 is TGCGCCAGCAGCCCGGCAGGGGGCACTGAAGCTTTCTTT. Encoded protein: CASSPAGGTEAFF.

The V gene is TRBV12-5, the J gene TRBJ2-5, with 8 bases aligning to TRBD1. The length of the CDR3 is 16 residues. J was trimmed by 2 bases and V by 5 bases; bases with no gene match: 10. Germline V gene data show CDR1 as LGHNT and CDR2 as FRNRAP. This CDR3 is CASGPPTGEAQETQYF. Written as DNA, the CDR3 is TGTGCTAGTGGTCCACCGACAGGGGAGGCGCAAGAGACCCAGTACTTC. The entire variable domain, with the rest obtained from reference TRBV12-5 and TRBJ2-5, is as follows: DARVTQTPRHKVTEMGQEVTMRCQPILGHNTVFWYRQTMMQGLELLAYFRNRAPLDDSGMPKDRFSAEMPDATLATLKIQPSEPRDSAVYFCASGPPTGEAQETQYFGPGTRLLVL.

The sample holds a few counts of this clone. The CDR3 loop reads CAWSGSFGGTYNEQFF. CDR3 DNA sequence: TGTGCCTGGAGTGGGTCATTTGGCGGGACCTACAATGAGCAGTTCTTC. The chain employs TRBV30 and TRBJ2-1, with D perhaps TRBD2 (6 bases). Deletions cut 1 base from V and 2 bases from J, with 15 bases between. The CDR3 totals 16 residues. Germline loops: CDR1 GTSNPN, CDR2 SVGIG (reference sequence).

The chain combines TRBV7-9 with TRBJ2-1; TRBD2 might be the D (5 bases). Germline V lookup: CDR1 SEHNR, CDR2 FQNEAQ (reference sequence). The germline V and J ends were trimmed by 5 bases and 4 bases, with 15 bases remaining between them. CDR3 length equals 15 residues. In DNA form, the CDR3 reads TGTGCCAGCAGCCCCCGGGGAAACATGTACAATGAGCAGTTCTTC. It encodes CASSPRGNMYNEQFF.